Detailed here is one TCR beta chain. The sample belongs to a study of T cells expressing NK-cell markers. The wider study: It was sorted CD3+CD56-NKG2C+, CD3+CD56+NKG2C- and CD3+CD56+NKG2C+ T cells that provided the TCR beta repertoires. Seven HCMV-seropositive donors and one seronegative donor made up the eight sequenced donors.

This CDR3 has 14 residues. TCRdb reworked the 5' RACE reads into one entry per CDR3 protein, no DNA. The sample table includes about 460,000 distinct CDR3 sequences. V usage is TRBV12-3 or TRBV12-4 and J usage is TRBJ1-5. The sample consisted of blood T cells: a sorted CD56 or NKG2C T cell subset, CD4+ or CD8+ T cells, or bulk PBMC T cells (not recorded which). The receptor's source is a woman aged 45-60 years in good health. CDR3 residues: CASSPREGWQPQHF.